The 3 T cell receptor beta chains reported below all come from one sample, sequenced in a study of blood T cell repertoires in COVID-19. Only in-frame clones appear in the TCRdb table, and some are missing; sequencing was by immunoSEQ multiplex PCR. The sample holds about 480,000 clones; 70% to 90% are singletons and the top ten take less than 2%. Sequenced material: PBMCs or T cells enriched from blood (not recorded which). The receptors stem from a woman in her thirties or forties who had recovered from COVID-19.

The chain is built from TRBV29-1 and TRBJ1-1, with no clear D. The length of the CDR3 is 18 residues. Germline CDR1 reads SQVTM; CDR2 reads ANQGSEA. Trimming cost V 0 bases and J 0 bases, with 20 bases left between them. The CDR3 bases are TGCAGCGTTGAAGATTTACCCGGCCAGGTTGGCTTGAACACTGAAGCTTTCTTT. Protein: CSVEDLPGQVGLNTEAFF.

This chain uses TRBV3-1 (or the pseudogene TRBV3-2) with TRBJ2-7, with TRBD2 matching 9 bases. The junction had 7 bases not matched to a gene; V was cut back by 0 bases and J by 4 bases. CDR3 size: 16 residues. CDR1 and CDR2 (germline): LGHDT, YNNKEL (reference sequence). The CDR3 DNA sequence: TGTGCCAGCAGCCAAGATTCCGGGACTAGCTTATACGAGCAGTACTTC. Translated, it gives CASSQDSGTSLYEQYF.

This chain uses TRBV5-1 with TRBJ2-3; 8 nucleotides align to TRBD1. The CDR3 is made up of 15 amino acids. The V gene's germline CDR1 is SGHRS and CDR2 YFSETQ. Losses at the gene ends were 4 bases for V and 2 bases for J; bases not matched to a gene: 6. The chain's CDR3 is CASSQGTGYTDTQYF. CDR3 nucleotides: TGCGCCAGCAGCCAGGGGACAGGTTACACAGATACGCAGTATTTT. The variable domain in full, with the rest retrieved from reference TRBV5-1 and TRBJ2-3, is KAGVTQTPRYLIKTRGQQVTLSCSPISGHRSVSWYQQTPGQGLQFLFEYFSETQRNKGNFPGRFSGRQFSNSRSEMNVSTLELGDSALYLCASSQGTGYTDTQYFGPGTRLTVL.